This T cell receptor (beta chain) was identified in a study of tissue T cells after allogeneic stem cell transplantation. Looking at the study overall: Adult allogeneic hematopoietic cell transplant recipients with steroid-refractory graft-versus-host disease were prospectively enrolled for research autopsy. Recipient PBMCs from before transplant existed for five or six GVHD patients.

The germline CDR1 and CDR2 sequences are LGHDT and YNNKEL (reference sequence). The CDR3 runs to 15 residues. The V end was cut by 0 bases, the J end by 6 bases, with 12 bases between. Using immunoSEQ multiplex PCR, the repertoire was profiled, and TCRdb retains in-frame clones only, with some absent. The sample shows 42,000 or so clones, roughly 92% of them seen only once. The gene calls are TRBV3-1 (or the pseudogene TRBV3-2) and TRBJ2-4; TRBD1 or TRBD2 may be the D gene (6 bases each). The clonotype comes from a woman aged 40-75 years who later had graft-versus-host disease after an allogeneic stem cell transplant. The sample here was blood, taken before transplantation. The CDR3 loop is CASSQESGARNIQYF. The DNA for the CDR3 is TGTGCCAGCAGCCAAGAATCGGGGGCGAGAAACATTCAGTACTTC.